This T cell receptor (beta chain) was retrieved from a study of radiotherapy plus CTLA-4 blockade in lung cancer. The study, taken as a whole, reports: TCR clones originating in tumors grew in number in blood after radiotherapy plus ipilimumab. Early blood T cell clone dynamics reportedly forecast response best, with interferon-beta.

Of note for this clone: The target antigen is unknown.

Data came from immunoSEQ multiplex PCR; TCRdb stores just in-frame clones and leaves some out. The sample yields 95,000 to 150,000 clones, 80% to 90% seen once. This CDR3 has 13 amino acids. Between the trimmed V and J ends, which lost 5 bases and 7 bases, there was a span of 9 bases. The germline gives CDR1 MNHNY, CDR2 SVGAGI (reference sequence). The chain uses TRBV6-6 and TRBJ1-6; TRBD1 might be the D (5 bases). Sample: peripheral blood, taken from a patient treated with radiotherapy plus ipilimumab. The sequence came from a human donor with non-small cell lung cancer that progressed on radiotherapy plus ipilimumab. CDR3: CASSLSGNSPLHF. DNA of the CDR3: TGTGCCAGCAGTCTCTCAGGGAATTCACCCCTCCACTTT.